The rows below give T cell receptor beta chains drawn from one sample of a study of cytotoxic CD8 clonotypes in ibrutinib-treated CLL. Here immunoSEQ multiplex PCR was the method, and the copy in TCRdb shows in-frame clones only, minus some. The data hold roughly 330,000 clones, with about 61% observed a single time. The sequencing used PBMCs, collected after 36 months of ibrutinib treatment. The source of these receptors is a human donor with chronic lymphocytic leukemia. CDR3s include the opening cysteine and the closing phenylalanine or tryptophan. The D gene is left open where the match is weak. A clone size is listed for some rows: how often the clone was seen (once, few, many), or a class if it is expanded.

CDR3aa	CDR3nt	abundance	v_gene	j_gene	d_gene
CASSPTGGLTETQYF	TGTGCCAGTAGTCCCACAGGGGGTCTCACTGAGACCCAGTACTTC	.	TRBV19	TRBJ2-5	TRBD1
CASSTGMGNQPQHF	TGTGCCAGTAGTACCGGTATGGGCAATCAGCCCCAGCATTTT	few	TRBV19	TRBJ1-5	.
CASSWTATYEQYF	TGTGCCAGCAGTTGGACGGCTACCTACGAGCAGTACTTC	.	TRBV28	TRBJ2-7	.
CASSPGGRSSYNEQFF	TGTGCCAGCTCACCGGGCGGGAGGAGCTCCTACAATGAGCAGTTCTTC	.	TRBV18	TRBJ2-1	TRBD2
CASSLGGTTEAFF	TGTGCCAGCAGCTTAGGGGGCACCACTGAAGCTTTCTTT	.	TRBV11-2	TRBJ1-1	.
CASTRTPVSEQYF	TGTGCCAGCACCCGGACTCCAGTCTCGGAGCAGTACTTC	.	TRBV2	TRBJ2-7	.
CASSYRDNEQFF	TGTGCCAGCAGTTACCGGGATAATGAGCAGTTCTTC	.	TRBV6-5	TRBJ2-1	.
CASSRGVQETQYF	TGTGCCAGCAGCCGGGGAGTCCAAGAGACCCAGTACTTC	.	TRBV13	TRBJ2-5	.
CASSYDRGDEQFF	TGCGCCAGCAGCTATGACAGGGGCGATGAGCAGTTCTTC	.	TRBV10-2	TRBJ2-1	TRBD1
CASSPRGTRADTQYF	TGTGCCAGCAGCCCACGCGGGACTAGGGCAGATACGCAGTATTTT	few	TRBV9	TRBJ2-3	TRBD2
CASSPPQFNEKLFF	TGTGCCAGCAGCCCCCCACAGTTTAATGAAAAACTGTTTTTT	.	TRBV28	TRBJ1-4	.
CSVAGGQGSYGYTF	TGCAGCGTTGCAGGGGGACAGGGAAGCTATGGCTACACCTTC	.	TRBV29-1	TRBJ1-2	TRBD1
CASSELLNTEAFF	TGTGCCAGCAGCGAACTCTTGAACACTGAAGCTTTCTTT	few	TRBV6-1	TRBJ1-1	.
CASIQGTEAFF	TGTGCCAGCATACAGGGCACTGAAGCTTTCTTT	.	TRBV6-5	TRBJ1-1	.
CASSLLSIGYEQYF	TGCGCCAGCAGCTTGCTGTCGATAGGCTACGAGCAGTACTTC	.	TRBV5-1	TRBJ2-7	.
CASSPEQGANQPQHF	TGTGCCAGCAGCCCGGAACAGGGGGCGAATCAGCCCCAGCATTTT	.	TRBV14	TRBJ1-5	TRBD1
CASSYITAYQETQYF	TGTGCCAGCAGTTACATTACCGCGTACCAAGAGACCCAGTACTTC	.	TRBV6-5	TRBJ2-5	.
CSVVGRMNTEAFF	TGCAGCGTTGTTGGTCGGATGAACACTGAAGCTTTCTTT	.	TRBV29-1	TRBJ1-1	.
CASSPQDTGELFF	TGTGCCAGTAGCCCACAGGACACCGGGGAGCTGTTTTTT	few	TRBV19	TRBJ2-2	.
CASSRGSKAGETQYF	TGTGCCAGCAGCCGCGGGAGTAAGGCTGGGGAGACCCAGTACTTC	.	TRBV7-9	TRBJ2-5	TRBD2
CASSFATGGANTGELFF	TGCGCCAGCAGCTTTGCTACAGGGGGCGCGAACACCGGGGAGCTGTTTTTT	.	TRBV5-1	TRBJ2-2	TRBD1
CASSRTGEETQYF	TGCGCCAGCAGCCGGACAGGGGAAGAGACCCAGTACTTC	few	TRBV5-1	TRBJ2-5	TRBD1
CASSLEGGNQPQHF	TGCGCCAGCAGCTTGGAAGGGGGCAATCAGCCCCAGCATTTT	few	TRBV5-1	TRBJ1-5	.
CASSPNRDRYADTQYF	TGTGCCAGCAGCCCTAACCGGGACAGATATGCAGATACGCAGTATTTT	.	TRBV9	TRBJ2-3	TRBD1
CASSQEGDSNQPQHF	TGTGCCAGCAGCCAAGAAGGAGATAGCAATCAGCCCCAGCATTTT	.	TRBV4-2	TRBJ1-5	.
CSVAPGGRPIYEQYF	TGCAGCGTTGCGCCGGGAGGCCGCCCAATCTACGAGCAGTACTTC	few	TRBV29-1	TRBJ2-7	TRBD2
CASSQHLGTDTQYF	TGTGCCAGCAGCCAACACCTAGGGACAGATACGCAGTATTTT	.	TRBV7-7	TRBJ2-3	.
CASSLGDREGETQYF	TGCGCCAGCAGCTTGGGGGACAGGGAAGGAGAGACCCAGTACTTC	few	TRBV5-1	TRBJ2-5	TRBD1
CASSPRTGLNYGYTF	TGTGCCAGCTCACCACGGACAGGGCTCAACTATGGCTACACCTTC	.	TRBV18	TRBJ1-2	TRBD1
CSVQGVFSTDTQYF	TGCAGCGTCCAGGGGGTATTTTCCACAGATACGCAGTATTTT	.	TRBV29-1	TRBJ2-3	TRBD1
CSAGYEQYF	TGCAGTGCTGGCTACGAGCAGTACTTC	.	TRBV20-1	TRBJ2-7	.
CSVELLGVIETQYF	TGCAGCGTTGAGCTTCTAGGGGTCATTGAGACCCAGTACTTC	.	TRBV29-1	TRBJ2-5	.
CATSRDRTAGPQHF	TGTGCCACCAGCAGAGATCGGACCGCAGGGCCCCAGCATTTT	few	TRBV15	TRBJ1-5	.
CSVELVTSQETQYF	TGCAGCGTTGAACTTGTGACTTCTCAAGAGACCCAGTACTTC	.	TRBV29-1	TRBJ2-5	.
CASRPPGTPPTDTQYF	TGTGCCAGCAGACCCCCCGGGACACCCCCGACAGATACGCAGTATTTT	.	TRBV7-9	TRBJ2-3	.
CASSWNTGPSYEQYF	TGTGCCAGCAGTTGGAACACCGGGCCTTCCTACGAGCAGTACTTC	.	TRBV6-5	TRBJ2-7	.